This TCR beta chain was identified during a study of blood T cell repertoires in COVID-19. The CDR3 sequence is 15 residues long. With 0 bases removed from V and 3 bases from J, the gap between germline ends came to 12 bases. The germline V gene has CDR1 LNHDA and CDR2 SQIVND (reference sequence). Using immunoSEQ multiplex PCR, the repertoire was profiled, and TCRdb retains in-frame clones only, with some absent. The sample lists under 400,000 clones; roughly 86% were seen once. This receptor was identified in a man aged 35 to 55 in a cohort exposed to, infected with or recovered from COVID-19 (not recorded which). Sequencing was carried out using PBMCs or T cells enriched from blood (not recorded which). The chain links TRBV19 to TRBJ2-7, with a tentative D call TRBD1 (6 bases). Written as DNA, the CDR3 is TGTGCCAGTAGTATAGAACCGAGGGGGAACTACGAGCAGTACTTC. It encodes CASSIEPRGNYEQYF.